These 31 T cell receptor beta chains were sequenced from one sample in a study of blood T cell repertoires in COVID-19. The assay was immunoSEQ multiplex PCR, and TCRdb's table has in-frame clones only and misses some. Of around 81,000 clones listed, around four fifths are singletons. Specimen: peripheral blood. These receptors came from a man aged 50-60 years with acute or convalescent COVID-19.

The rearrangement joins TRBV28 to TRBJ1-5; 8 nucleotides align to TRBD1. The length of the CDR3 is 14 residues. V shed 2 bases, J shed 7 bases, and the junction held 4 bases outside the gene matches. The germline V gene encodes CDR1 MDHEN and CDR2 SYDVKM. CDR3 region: CASSLGTGGQPQHF. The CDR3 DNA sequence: TGTGCCAGCAGTTTAGGCACAGGGGGGCAGCCCCAGCATTTT.

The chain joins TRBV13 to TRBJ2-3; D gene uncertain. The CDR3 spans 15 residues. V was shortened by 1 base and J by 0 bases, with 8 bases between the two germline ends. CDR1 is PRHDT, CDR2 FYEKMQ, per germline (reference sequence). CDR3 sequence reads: CASSLAWASTDTQYF. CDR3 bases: TGTGCCAGCAGCTTAGCCTGGGCTAGCACAGATACGCAGTATTTT.

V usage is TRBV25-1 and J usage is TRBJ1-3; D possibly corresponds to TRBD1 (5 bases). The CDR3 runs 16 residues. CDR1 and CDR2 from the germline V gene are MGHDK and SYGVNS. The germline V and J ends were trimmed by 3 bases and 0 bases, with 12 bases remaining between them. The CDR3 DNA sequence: TGTGCCAGCAGTGAGCCAGGGTCCCGCTCTGGAAACACCATATATTTT. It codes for CASSEPGSRSGNTIYF.

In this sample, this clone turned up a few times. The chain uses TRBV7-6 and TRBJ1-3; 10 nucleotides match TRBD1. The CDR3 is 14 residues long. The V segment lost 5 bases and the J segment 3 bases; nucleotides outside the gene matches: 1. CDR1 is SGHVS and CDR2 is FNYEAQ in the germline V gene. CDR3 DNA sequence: TGTGCCAGCAGCGACAGGGGGCTTGGAAACACCATATATTTT. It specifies CASSDRGLGNTIYF.

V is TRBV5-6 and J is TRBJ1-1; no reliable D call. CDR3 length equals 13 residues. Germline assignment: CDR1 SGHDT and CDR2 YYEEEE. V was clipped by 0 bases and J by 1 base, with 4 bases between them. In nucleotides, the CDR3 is TGTGCCAGCAGCTTGGAGAGGAACACTGAAGCTTTCTTT. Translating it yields CASSLERNTEAFF.

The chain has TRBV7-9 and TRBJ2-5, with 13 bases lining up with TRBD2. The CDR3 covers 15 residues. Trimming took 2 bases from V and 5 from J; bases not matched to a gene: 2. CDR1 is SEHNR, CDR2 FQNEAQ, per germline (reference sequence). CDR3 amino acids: CASSLLTSGRETQYF. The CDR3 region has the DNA TGTGCCAGCAGCTTACTGACTAGCGGGAGGGAGACCCAGTACTTC.

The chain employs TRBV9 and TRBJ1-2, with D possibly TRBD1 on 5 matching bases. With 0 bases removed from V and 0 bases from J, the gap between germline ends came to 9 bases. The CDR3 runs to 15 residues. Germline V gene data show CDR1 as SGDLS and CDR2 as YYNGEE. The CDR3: CASSVDRYPNYGYTF. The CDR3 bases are TGTGCCAGCAGCGTAGACAGGTACCCTAACTATGGCTACACCTTC.

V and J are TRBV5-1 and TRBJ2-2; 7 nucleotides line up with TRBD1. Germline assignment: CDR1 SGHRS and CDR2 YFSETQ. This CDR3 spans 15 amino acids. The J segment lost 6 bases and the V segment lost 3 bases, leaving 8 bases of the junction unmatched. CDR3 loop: CASSWATGLAGELFF. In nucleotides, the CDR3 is TGCGCCAGCAGCTGGGCGACAGGGTTGGCCGGGGAGCTGTTTTTT.

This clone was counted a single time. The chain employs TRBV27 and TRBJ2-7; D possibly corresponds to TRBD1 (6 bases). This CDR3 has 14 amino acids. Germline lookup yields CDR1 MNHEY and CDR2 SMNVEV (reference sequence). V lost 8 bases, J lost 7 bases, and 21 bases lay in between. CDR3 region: CASATPDRRREQYF. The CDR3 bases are TGTGCCAGCGCCACACCAGACAGGCGTAGGGAGCAGTACTTC.

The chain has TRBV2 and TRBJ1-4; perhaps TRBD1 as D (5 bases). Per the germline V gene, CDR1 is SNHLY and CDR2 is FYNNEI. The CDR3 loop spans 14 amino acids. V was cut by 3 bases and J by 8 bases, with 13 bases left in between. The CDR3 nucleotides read TGTGCCAGCAGTGAGGGGCAGTCGCGCGAAAAACTGTTTTTT. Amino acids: CASSEGQSREKLFF. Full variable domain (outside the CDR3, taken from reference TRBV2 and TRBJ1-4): EPEVTQTPSHQVTQMGQEVILRCVPISNHLYFYWYRQILGQKVEFLVSFYNNEISEKSEIFDDQFSVERPDGSNFTLKIRSTKLEDSAMYFCASSEGQSREKLFFGSGTQLSVL.

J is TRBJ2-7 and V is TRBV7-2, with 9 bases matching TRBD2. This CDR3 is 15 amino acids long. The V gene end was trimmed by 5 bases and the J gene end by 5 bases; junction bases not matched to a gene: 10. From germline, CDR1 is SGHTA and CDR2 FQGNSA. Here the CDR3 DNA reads TGTGCCAGCAGCCTGCTAGGCGGGGGGGCCGACGAGCAGTACTTC. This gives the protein CASSLLGGGADEQYF. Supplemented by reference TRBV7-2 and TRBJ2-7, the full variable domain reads GAGVSQSPSNKVTEKGKDVELRCDPISGHTALYWYRQSLGQGLEFLIYFQGNSAPDKSGLPSDRFSAERTGGSVSTLTIQRTQQEDSAVYLCASSLLGGGADEQYFGPGTRLTVT.

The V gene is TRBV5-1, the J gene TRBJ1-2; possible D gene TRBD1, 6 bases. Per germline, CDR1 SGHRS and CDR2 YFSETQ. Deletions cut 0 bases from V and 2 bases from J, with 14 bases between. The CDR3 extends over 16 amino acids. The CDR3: CASSLASNRENYGYTF. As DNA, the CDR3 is TGCGCCAGCAGCTTGGCCAGTAACAGGGAGAACTATGGCTACACCTTC.

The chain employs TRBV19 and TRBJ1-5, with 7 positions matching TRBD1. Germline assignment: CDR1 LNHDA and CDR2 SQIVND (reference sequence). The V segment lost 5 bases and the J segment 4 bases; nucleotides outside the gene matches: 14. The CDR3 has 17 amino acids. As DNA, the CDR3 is TGTGCCAGTAGTTCCCGGACGACAGGGTGGTCGAATCAGCCCCAGCATTTT. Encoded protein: CASSSRTTGWSNQPQHF.

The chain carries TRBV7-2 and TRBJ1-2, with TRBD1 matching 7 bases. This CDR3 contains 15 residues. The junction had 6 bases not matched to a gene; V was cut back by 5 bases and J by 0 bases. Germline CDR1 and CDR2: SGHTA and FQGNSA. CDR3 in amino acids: CASSLTGTANYGYTF. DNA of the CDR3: TGTGCCAGCAGCCTAACCGGGACAGCTAACTATGGCTACACCTTC.

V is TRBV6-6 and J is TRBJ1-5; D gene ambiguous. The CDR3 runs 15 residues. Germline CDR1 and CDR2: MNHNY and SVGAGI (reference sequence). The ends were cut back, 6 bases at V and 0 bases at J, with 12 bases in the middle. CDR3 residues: CASSPGEGSNQPQHF. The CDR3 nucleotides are TGTGCCAGCAGCCCTGGGGAGGGTAGCAATCAGCCCCAGCATTTT.

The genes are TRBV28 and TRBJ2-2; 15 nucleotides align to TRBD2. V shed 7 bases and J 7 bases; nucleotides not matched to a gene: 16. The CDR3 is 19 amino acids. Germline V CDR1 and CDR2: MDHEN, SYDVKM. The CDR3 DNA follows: TGTGCCAGCACCACCCTTGTCGGGACTAGCGGGAGGTTTGGCGGGGAGCTGTTTTTT. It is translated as CASTTLVGTSGRFGGELFF.

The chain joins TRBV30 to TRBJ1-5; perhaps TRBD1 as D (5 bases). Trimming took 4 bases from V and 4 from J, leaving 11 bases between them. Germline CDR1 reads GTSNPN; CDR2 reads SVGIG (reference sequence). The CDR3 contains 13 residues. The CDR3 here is CAWKQDGNQPQHF. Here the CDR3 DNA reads TGTGCCTGGAAACAGGATGGAAATCAGCCCCAGCATTTT.

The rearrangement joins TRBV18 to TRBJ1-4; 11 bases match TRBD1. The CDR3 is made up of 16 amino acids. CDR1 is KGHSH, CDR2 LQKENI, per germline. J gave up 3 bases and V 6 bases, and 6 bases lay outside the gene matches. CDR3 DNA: TGTGCCAGCTCCTGGACAGGGGGCGCTCCTAATGAAAAACTGTTTTTT. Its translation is CASSWTGGAPNEKLFF.

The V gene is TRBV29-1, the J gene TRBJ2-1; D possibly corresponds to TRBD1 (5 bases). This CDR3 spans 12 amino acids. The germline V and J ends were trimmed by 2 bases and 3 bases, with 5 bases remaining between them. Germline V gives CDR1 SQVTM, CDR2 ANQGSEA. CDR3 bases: TGCAGCGTTGAAACAGGCTACAATGAGCAGTTCTTC. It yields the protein CSVETGYNEQFF.

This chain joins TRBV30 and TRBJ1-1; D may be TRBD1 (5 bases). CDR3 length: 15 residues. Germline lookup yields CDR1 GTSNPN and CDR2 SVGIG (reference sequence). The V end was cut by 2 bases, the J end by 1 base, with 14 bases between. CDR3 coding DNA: TGTGCCTGGAGTCCCATTGGGGGGGAGAACACTGAAGCTTTCTTT. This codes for CAWSPIGGENTEAFF.

As DNA, the CDR3 is TGTGCCAGCTCACTAGCGCATACGACAGGGGGCGGCACAGATACGCAGTATTTT. It is translated as CASSLAHTTGGGTDTQYF. The rearrangement joins TRBV18 to TRBJ2-3; 10 bases line up with TRBD1. This CDR3 is 18 amino acids long. The J segment lost 1 base and the V segment lost 4 bases, leaving 11 bases of the junction unmatched. Per the germline V gene, CDR1 is KGHSH and CDR2 is LQKENI.

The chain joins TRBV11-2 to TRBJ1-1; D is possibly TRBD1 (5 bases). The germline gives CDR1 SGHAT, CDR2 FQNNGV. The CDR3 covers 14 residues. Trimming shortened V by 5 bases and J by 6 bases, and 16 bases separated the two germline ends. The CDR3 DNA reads TGTGCCAGCAGCCCCACCAGGGATTCGGCTGAAGCTTTCTTT. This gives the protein CASSPTRDSAEAFF.

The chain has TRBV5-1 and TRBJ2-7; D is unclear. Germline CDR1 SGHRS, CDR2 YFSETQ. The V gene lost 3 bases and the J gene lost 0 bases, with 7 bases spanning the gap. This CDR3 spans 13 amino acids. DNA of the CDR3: TGCGCCAGCAGCTACGATAGCTCCTACGAGCAGTACTTC. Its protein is CASSYDSSYEQYF.

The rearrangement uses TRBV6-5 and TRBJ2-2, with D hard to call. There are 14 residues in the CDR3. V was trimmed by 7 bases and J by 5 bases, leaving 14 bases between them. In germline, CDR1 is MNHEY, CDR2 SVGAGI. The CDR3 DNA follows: TGTGCCAGCACCCTCAGTGCCGGGACCGGGGAGCTGTTTTTT. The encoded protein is CASTLSAGTGELFF.

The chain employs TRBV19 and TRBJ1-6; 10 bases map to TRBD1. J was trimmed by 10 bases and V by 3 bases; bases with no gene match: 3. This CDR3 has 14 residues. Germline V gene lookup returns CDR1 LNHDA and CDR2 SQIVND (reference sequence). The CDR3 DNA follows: TGTGCCAGTAGTATCCGGACAGGGGGATCACCCCTCCACTTT. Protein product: CASSIRTGGSPLHF.

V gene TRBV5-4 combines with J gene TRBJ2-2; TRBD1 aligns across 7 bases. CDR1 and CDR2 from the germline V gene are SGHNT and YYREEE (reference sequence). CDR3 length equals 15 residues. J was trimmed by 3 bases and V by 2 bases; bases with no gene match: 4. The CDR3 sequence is CASSLQGSDTGELFF. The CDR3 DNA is TGTGCCAGCAGCTTACAGGGGTCGGACACCGGGGAGCTGTTTTTT.

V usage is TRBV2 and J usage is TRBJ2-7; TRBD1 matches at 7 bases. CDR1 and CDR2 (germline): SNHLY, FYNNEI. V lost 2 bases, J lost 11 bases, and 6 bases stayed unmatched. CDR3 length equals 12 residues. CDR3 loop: CASSEFSGTEYF. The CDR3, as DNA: TGTGCCAGCAGTGAATTTTCCGGGACAGAGTACTTC. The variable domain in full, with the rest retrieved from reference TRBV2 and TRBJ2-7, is EPEVTQTPSHQVTQMGQEVILRCVPISNHLYFYWYRQILGQKVEFLVSFYNNEISEKSEIFDDQFSVERPDGSNFTLKIRSTKLEDSAMYFCASSEFSGTEYFGPGTRLTVT.

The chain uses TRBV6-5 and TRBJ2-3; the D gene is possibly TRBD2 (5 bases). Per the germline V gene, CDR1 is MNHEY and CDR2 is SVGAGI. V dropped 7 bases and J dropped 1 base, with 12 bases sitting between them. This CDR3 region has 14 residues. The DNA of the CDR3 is TGTGCCAGCACTATGAGGGAAGGCACAGATACGCAGTATTTT. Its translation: CASTMREGTDTQYF.

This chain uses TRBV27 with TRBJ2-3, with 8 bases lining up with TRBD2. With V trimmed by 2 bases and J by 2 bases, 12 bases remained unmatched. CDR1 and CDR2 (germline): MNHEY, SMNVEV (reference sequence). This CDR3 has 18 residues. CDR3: CASSLSPRGGAPTDTQYF. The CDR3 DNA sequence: TGTGCCAGCAGTTTAAGTCCCCGGGGGGGGGCCCCCACAGATACGCAGTATTTT.

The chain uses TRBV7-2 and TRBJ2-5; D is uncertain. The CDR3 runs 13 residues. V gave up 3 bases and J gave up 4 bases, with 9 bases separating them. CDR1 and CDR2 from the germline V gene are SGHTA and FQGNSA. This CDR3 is CASSFGSGETQYF. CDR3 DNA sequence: TGTGCCAGCAGCTTCGGATCAGGAGAGACCCAGTACTTC.

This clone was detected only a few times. The CDR3 region is CASSEAGGTEAFF. The CDR3 nucleotides read TGTGCCAGCTCAGAAGCGGGGGGCACTGAAGCTTTCTTT. The genes are TRBV28 and TRBJ1-1, with D possibly TRBD1 on 5 matching bases. The CDR3 has 13 amino acids. Germline-derived CDR1 and CDR2 are MDHEN and SYDVKM. Trimming removed 8 bases at V and 4 bases at J, with 14 bases between.